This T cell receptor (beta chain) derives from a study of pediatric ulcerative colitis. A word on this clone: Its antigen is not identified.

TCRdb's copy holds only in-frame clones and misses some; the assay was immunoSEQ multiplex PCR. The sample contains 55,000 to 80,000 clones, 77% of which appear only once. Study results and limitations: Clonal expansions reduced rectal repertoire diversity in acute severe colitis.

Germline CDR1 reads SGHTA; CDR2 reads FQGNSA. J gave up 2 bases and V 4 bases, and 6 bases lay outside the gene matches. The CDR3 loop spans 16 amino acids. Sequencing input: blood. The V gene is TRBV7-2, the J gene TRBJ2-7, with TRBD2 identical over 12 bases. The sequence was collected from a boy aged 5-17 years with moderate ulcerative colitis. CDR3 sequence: CASSWGTSGFTYEQYF. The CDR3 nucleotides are TGTGCCAGCAGCTGGGGGACTAGCGGGTTCACCTACGAGCAGTACTTC.